The rows below give T cell receptor beta chains drawn from one sample of a study of T cell repertoires in cytomegalovirus infection. TCRdb processed the reads anew with MiXCR; each CDR3 protein has one entry. The sample has roughly 990,000 distinct CDR3 sequences; 30% to 40% are singletons. The antigens of these receptors remain unknown. The sample consisted of cultured CD8+ T cells from PBMCs, taken from culture after CMV antigen stimulation. The receptor source for this set is a human donor in good health (CMV status not recorded). Some clones in this sample may be carry-over from other donors' samples. CDR3s include the opening cysteine and the closing phenylalanine or tryptophan. The D gene is left open where the match is weak.

J: TRBJ1-5; D: .; V: TRBV4-1; CDR3: CASSQGRTLLHSNQPQHF
J: TRBJ2-3; D: .; V: TRBV3-1; CDR3: CASSLLRAGGTDTQYF
J: TRBJ2-2; D: TRBD1; V: TRBV11-2; CDR3: CASSLVTGNGELFF
J: TRBJ1-1; D: TRBD1; V: TRBV12-3/TRBV12-4; CDR3: CASSPPGQVNTEAFF
J: TRBJ1-1; D: .; V: TRBV24-1; CDR3: CATSDLVEADTEAFF
J: TRBJ2-1; D: .; V: TRBV27; CDR3: CASSQEYSYNEQFF
J: TRBJ1-1; D: .; V: TRBV6-2/TRBV6-3; CDR3: CASSYFSYTEAFF
J: TRBJ1-6; D: TRBD1; V: TRBV7-9; CDR3: CASSIGQGDYNSPLHF
J: TRBJ1-1; D: TRBD1; V: TRBV2; CDR3: CASPLGRSSGGISEAFF
J: TRBJ2-7; D: .; V: TRBV14; CDR3: CASALLVSYEQYF
J: TRBJ1-5; D: TRBD1; V: TRBV7-2; CDR3: CASSFSDRTHQPQHF
J: TRBJ2-1; D: .; V: TRBV27; CDR3: CASSLAGFSYEQFF
J: TRBJ2-4; D: TRBD2; V: TRBV7-8; CDR3: CASSLAGGGGNIQYF
J: TRBJ2-2; D: TRBD1; V: TRBV4-2; CDR3: CASSQDLGQGIGELFF
J: TRBJ2-2; D: TRBD1; V: TRBV5-1; CDR3: CASSDEGQAYHTGELFF
J: TRBJ2-1; D: TRBD2; V: TRBV20-1; CDR3: CSASRTGSGGYNEQFF
J: TRBJ1-2; D: .; V: TRBV27; CDR3: CASGEGVRGYTF
J: TRBJ1-1; D: .; V: TRBV7-8; CDR3: CASSSSEGMSFVNTEAFF
J: TRBJ2-5; D: TRBD2; V: TRBV7-6; CDR3: CASSPPRLAAIQETQYF
J: TRBJ2-2; D: TRBD2; V: TRBV7-2; CDR3: CASSFGAGGEGFGELFF
J: TRBJ2-5; D: .; V: TRBV7-9; CDR3: CASSLLRARETQYF
J: TRBJ2-5; D: TRBD2; V: TRBV28; CDR3: CATLAGGGETQYF
J: TRBJ2-3; D: TRBD1; V: TRBV12-3/TRBV12-4; CDR3: CASRGVNMDRGPDTQYF